This TCR beta chain was retrieved from a study of low-dose radiotherapy and immunotherapy resistance in tumors. This CDR3 is built from 15 residues. Per the germline V gene, CDR1 is GTSNPN and CDR2 is SVGIG (reference sequence). Trimming took off 3 bases at V and 0 bases at J, with 13 bases between the two ends. This clonotype was counted at least ten times. Documented time point: before trial treatment. TCR amplification ran roughly 20 PCR cycles using constant-region and V-primer adapter primers. In vitro transcription amplified the mRNA that had been isolated. TCRdb ran MiXCR on the reads and lists one entry per CDR3 protein. In the table there are about 46,000 distinct CDR3 sequences, 12% of which are singletons.

The sequence derives from a female donor with ovarian cancer. Sample: PBMCs, taken before treatment. This chain uses TRBV30 with TRBJ2-3; no definite D call. Here the CDR3 reads CAWRMGGESTDTQYF. CDR3 nucleotide sequence: TGTGCCTGGAGGATGGGCGGAGAGAGCACAGATACGCAGTATTTT.